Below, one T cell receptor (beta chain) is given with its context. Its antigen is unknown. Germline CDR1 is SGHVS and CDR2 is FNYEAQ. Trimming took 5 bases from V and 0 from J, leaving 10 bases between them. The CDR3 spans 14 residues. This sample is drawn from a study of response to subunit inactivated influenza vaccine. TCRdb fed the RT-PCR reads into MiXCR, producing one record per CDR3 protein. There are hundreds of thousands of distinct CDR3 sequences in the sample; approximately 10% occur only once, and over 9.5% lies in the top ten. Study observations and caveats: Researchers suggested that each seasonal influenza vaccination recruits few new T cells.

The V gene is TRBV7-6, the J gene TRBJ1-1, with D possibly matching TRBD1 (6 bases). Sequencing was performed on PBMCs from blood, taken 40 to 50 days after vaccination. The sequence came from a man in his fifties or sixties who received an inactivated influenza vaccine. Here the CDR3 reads CASSAGGLNTEAFF. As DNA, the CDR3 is TGTGCCAGCAGCGCGGGGGGCTTGAACACTGAAGCTTTCTTT.